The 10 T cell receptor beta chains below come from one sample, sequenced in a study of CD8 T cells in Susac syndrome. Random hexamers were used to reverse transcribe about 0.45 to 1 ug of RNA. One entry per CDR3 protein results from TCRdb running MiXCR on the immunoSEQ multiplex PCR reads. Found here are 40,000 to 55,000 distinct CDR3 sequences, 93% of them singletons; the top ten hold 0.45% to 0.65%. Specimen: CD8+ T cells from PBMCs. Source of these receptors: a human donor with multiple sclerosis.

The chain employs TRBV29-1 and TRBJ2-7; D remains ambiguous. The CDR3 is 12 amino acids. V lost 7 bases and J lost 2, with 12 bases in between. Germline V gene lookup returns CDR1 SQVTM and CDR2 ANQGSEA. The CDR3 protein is CSARQTTYEQYF. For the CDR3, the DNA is TGCAGCGCCCGTCAAACGACCTACGAGCAGTACTTC.

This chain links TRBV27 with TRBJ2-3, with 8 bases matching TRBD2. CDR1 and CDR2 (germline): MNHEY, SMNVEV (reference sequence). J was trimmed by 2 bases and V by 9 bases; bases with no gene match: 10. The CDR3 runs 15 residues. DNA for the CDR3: TGTGCCAGTGGATGGGTAGCGGGGTTCACAGATACGCAGTATTTT. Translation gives CASGWVAGFTDTQYF.

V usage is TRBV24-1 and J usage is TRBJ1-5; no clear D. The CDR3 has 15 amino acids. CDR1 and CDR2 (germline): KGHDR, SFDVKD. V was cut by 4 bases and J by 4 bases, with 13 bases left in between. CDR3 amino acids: CATSDQDSLNQPQHF. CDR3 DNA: TGTGCCACCAGTGACCAGGACTCTTTAAATCAGCCCCAGCATTTT.

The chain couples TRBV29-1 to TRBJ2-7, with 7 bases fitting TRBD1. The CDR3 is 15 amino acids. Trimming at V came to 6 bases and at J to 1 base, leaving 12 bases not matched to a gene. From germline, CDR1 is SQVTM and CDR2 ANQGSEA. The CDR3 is CSVDGLQGESYEQYF. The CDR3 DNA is TGCAGCGTCGACGGACTCCAGGGGGAATCCTACGAGCAGTACTTC.

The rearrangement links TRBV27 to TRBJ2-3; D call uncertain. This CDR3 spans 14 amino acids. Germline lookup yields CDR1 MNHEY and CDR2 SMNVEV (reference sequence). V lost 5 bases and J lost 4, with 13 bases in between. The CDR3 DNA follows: TGTGCCAGCAGTCGGACCTTAGCCCCAGATACGCAGTATTTT. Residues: CASSRTLAPDTQYF.

The CDR3 DNA follows: TGTGCCAGCAGTTTAATGGCTAGCGGGGATAGCACAGATACGCAGTATTTT. This codes for CASSLMASGDSTDTQYF. This rearrangement joins TRBV27 to TRBJ2-3; 9 nucleotides match TRBD2. The CDR3 is 17 amino acids. Trimming cost V 2 bases and J 0 bases; bases outside gene matches: 6. Germline V CDR1 and CDR2: MNHEY, SMNVEV (reference sequence).

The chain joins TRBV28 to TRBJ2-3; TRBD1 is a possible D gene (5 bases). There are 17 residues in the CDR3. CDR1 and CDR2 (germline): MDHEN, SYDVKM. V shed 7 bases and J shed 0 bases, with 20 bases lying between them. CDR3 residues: CASTPMGLPLSTDTQYF. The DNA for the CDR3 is TGTGCCAGCACCCCAATGGGGCTACCGCTTAGCACAGATACGCAGTATTTT.

Here the CDR3 reads CAWRDGTGQSNYGYTF. The CDR3 nucleotides are TGTGCCTGGAGGGACGGGACAGGCCAATCTAACTATGGCTACACCTTC. The chain employs TRBV30 and TRBJ1-2; 8 nucleotides align to TRBD1. CDR3 size: 16 residues. Germline V gene sequence: CDR1 GTSNPN, CDR2 SVGIG (reference sequence). Trimming took 3 bases from V and 0 from J; bases not matched to a gene: 9.

The CDR3: CASSQGRTGANTIYF. The DNA of the CDR3 is TGCGCCAGCAGCCAAGGTCGGACTGGGGCGAACACCATATATTTT. The rearrangement joins TRBV4-3 to TRBJ1-3; TRBD1 is a possible D gene (5 bases). The CDR3 consists of 15 residues. Germline V gene data show CDR1 as LGHNA and CDR2 as YSLEER. Trimming cost V 1 base and J 7 bases, with 14 bases left between them.

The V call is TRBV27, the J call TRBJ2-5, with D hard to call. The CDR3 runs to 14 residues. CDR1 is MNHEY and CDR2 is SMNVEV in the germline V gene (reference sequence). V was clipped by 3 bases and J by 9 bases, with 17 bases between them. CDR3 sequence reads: CASSFGSVLGAQYF. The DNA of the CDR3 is TGTGCCAGCAGTTTCGGGTCGGTTTTGGGTGCCCAGTACTTC.